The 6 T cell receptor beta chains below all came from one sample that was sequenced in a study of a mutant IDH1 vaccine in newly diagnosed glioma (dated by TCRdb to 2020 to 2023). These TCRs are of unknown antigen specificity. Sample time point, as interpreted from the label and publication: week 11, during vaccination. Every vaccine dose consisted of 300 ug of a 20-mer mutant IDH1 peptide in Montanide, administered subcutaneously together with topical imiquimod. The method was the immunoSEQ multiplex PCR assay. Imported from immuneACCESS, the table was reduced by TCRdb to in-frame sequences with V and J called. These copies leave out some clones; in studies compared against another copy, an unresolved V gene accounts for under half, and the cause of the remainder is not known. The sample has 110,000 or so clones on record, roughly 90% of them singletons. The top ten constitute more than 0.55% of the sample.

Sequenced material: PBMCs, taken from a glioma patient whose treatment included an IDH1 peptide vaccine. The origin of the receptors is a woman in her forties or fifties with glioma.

CDR3: CASSVKGRGSGANVLTF. The CDR3 nucleotides read TGTGCCAGCAGCGTTAAAGGCAGGGGCTCTGGGGCCAACGTCCTGACTTTC. This rearrangement joins TRBV9 to TRBJ2-6; D might be TRBD1 (6 bases). The CDR3 has 17 residues. The germline V gene has CDR1 SGDLS and CDR2 YYNGEE. Trimming took 2 bases from V and 0 from J, leaving 12 bases between them.

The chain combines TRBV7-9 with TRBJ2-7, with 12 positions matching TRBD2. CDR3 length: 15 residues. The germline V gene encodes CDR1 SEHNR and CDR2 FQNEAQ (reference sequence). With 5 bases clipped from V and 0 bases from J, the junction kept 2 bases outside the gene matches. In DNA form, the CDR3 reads TGTGCCAGCAGCCAGACTAGCGGGAGCTCCTACGAGCAGTACTTC. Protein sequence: CASSQTSGSSYEQYF. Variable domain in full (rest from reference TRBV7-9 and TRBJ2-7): DTGVSQNPRHKITKRGQNVTFRCDPISEHNRLYWYRQTLGQGPEFLTYFQNEAQLEKSRLLSDRFSAERPKGSFSTLEIQRTEQGDSAMYLCASSQTSGSSYEQYFGPGTRLTVT.

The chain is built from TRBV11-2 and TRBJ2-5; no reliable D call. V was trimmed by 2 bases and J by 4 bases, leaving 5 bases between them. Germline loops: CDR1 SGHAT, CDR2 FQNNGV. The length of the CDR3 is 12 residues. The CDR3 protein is CASSLSLETQYF. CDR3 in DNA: TGTGCCAGCAGCTTATCCTTAGAGACCCAGTACTTC.

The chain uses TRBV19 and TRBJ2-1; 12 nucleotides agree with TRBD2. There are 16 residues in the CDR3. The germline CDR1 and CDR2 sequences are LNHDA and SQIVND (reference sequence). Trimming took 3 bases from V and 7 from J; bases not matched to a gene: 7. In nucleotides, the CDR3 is TGTGCCAGTAGTATGACGACTAGCGGGAGTTGGAATGAGCAGTTCTTC. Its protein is CASSMTTSGSWNEQFF.

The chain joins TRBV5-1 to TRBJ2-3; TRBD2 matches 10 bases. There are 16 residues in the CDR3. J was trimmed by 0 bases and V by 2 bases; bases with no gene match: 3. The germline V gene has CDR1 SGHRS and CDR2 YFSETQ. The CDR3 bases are TGCGCCAGCAGCTTAACTAGCGGGGTCAGCACAGATACGCAGTATTTT. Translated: CASSLTSGVSTDTQYF. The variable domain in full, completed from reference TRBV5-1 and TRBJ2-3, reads KAGVTQTPRYLIKTRGQQVTLSCSPISGHRSVSWYQQTPGQGLQFLFEYFSETQRNKGNFPGRFSGRQFSNSRSEMNVSTLELGDSALYLCASSLTSGVSTDTQYFGPGTRLTVL.

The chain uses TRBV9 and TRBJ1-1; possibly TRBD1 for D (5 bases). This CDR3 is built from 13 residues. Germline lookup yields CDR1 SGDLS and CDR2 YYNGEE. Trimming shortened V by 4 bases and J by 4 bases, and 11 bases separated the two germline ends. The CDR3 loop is CASSRGTGTEAFF. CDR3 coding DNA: TGTGCCAGCAGCAGGGGCACAGGCACTGAAGCTTTCTTT.